A single sample gave rise to the 18 T cell receptor beta chains below, sequenced in a study of CD8+ T cells in alopecia areata. The sample's treatment: oral pan-JAK inhibitor, 5-10 mg twice daily. As the sequencing template, cDNA was produced by extracting RNA and reverse transcribing it. Here immunoSEQ multiplex PCR was the method, and the copy in TCRdb shows in-frame clones only, minus some. The table shows about 200,000 clones, with 30% to 40% occurring only once. The sample was CD4+ T cells sorted from blood, taken between weeks 30 and 35, from a patient treated with tofacitinib. Source of these receptors: a human donor with alopecia areata.

The chain's CDR3 is CASSLQVEETQYF. The CDR3 DNA follows: TGCGCCAGCAGCTTACAAGTGGAGGAGACCCAGTACTTC. This chain links TRBV5-1 with TRBJ2-5; no clear D. V lost 2 bases and J 5 bases, leaving 10 bases between the germline ends. The germline gives CDR1 SGHRS, CDR2 YFSETQ. The CDR3 extends over 13 amino acids.

This clone came up a few times. The chain joins TRBV30 to TRBJ2-7; D remains unclear. Trimming pared 3 bases from V and 1 base from J, leaving 10 bases between. The CDR3 has 13 residues. Germline CDR1 is GTSNPN and CDR2 is SVGIG (reference sequence). The CDR3 sequence is CAWSAELSYEQYF. The CDR3, as DNA: TGTGCCTGGAGCGCCGAACTGTCCTACGAGCAGTACTTC.

The chain is built from TRBV27 and TRBJ2-5; 7 positions match TRBD2. Trimming at V came to 3 bases and at J to 1 base, leaving 5 bases not matched to a gene. Per the germline V gene, CDR1 is MNHEY and CDR2 is SMNVEV (reference sequence). This CDR3 is 15 amino acids long. Here the CDR3 reads CASSFSPSGQETQYF. Written as DNA, the CDR3 is TGTGCCAGCAGTTTTTCGCCTAGCGGCCAAGAGACCCAGTACTTC.

This chain uses TRBV18 with TRBJ2-3; unclear D gene. V was clipped by 0 bases and J by 2 bases, with 3 bases between them. Germline CDR1 and CDR2: KGHSH and LQKENI. The CDR3 totals 13 residues. CDR3 sequence (DNA): TGTGCCAGCTCACCACCGGTCACAGATACGCAGTATTTT. This translates into CASSPPVTDTQYF. Full variable domain (rest looked up from reference TRBV18 and TRBJ2-3): NAGVMQNPRHLVRRRGQEARLRCSPMKGHSHVYWYRQLPEEGLKFMVYLQKENIIDESGMPKERFSAEFPKEGPSILRIQQVVRGDSAAYFCASSPPVTDTQYFGPGTRLTVL.

The V and J genes are TRBV5-1 and TRBJ2-3; D ambiguous. V shed 0 bases and J shed 2 bases, with 4 bases lying between them. Germline CDR1 is SGHRS and CDR2 is YFSETQ. CDR3 length equals 13 residues. This CDR3 is CASSLGATDTQYF. The CDR3 bases are TGCGCCAGCAGCTTGGGGGCCACAGATACGCAGTATTTT.

The rearrangement uses TRBV6-1 and TRBJ1-2; D not certain. The V end was cut by 4 bases, the J end by 2 bases, with 8 bases between. Germline CDR1 MNHNS, CDR2 SASEGT. The CDR3 has 13 amino acids. In DNA form, the CDR3 reads TGTGCCAGCAGTGGGCAACTCAACTATGGCTACACCTTC. This translates into CASSGQLNYGYTF.

This clone was detected only a few times. The CDR3 is CSVRPNTEAFF. CDR3 coding DNA: TGCAGCGTTCGTCCGAACACTGAAGCTTTCTTT. V is TRBV29-1 and J is TRBJ1-1; D gene ambiguous. CDR1 and CDR2 from the germline V gene are SQVTM and ANQGSEA. Trimming left V 5 bases short and J 1 base short, with 5 bases between. The CDR3 contains 11 residues.

In this sample, this clone turned up a few times. CDR3 coding DNA: TGCGCCAGCGGAGAGATGGGAGAGACCCAGTACTTC. Translating it yields CASGEMGETQYF. The gene calls are TRBV5-1 and TRBJ2-5; D not resolved. The germline gives CDR1 SGHRS, CDR2 YFSETQ. This CDR3 spans 12 amino acids. Trimming stripped 7 bases from V and 4 bases from J, with 11 bases between.

The genes are TRBV7-8 and TRBJ2-6; D remains ambiguous. Germline lookup yields CDR1 SGHVS and CDR2 FQNEAQ. V dropped 0 bases and J dropped 4 bases, with 19 bases sitting between them. The length of the CDR3 is 19 residues. The CDR3 nucleotides are TGTGCCAGCAGCTTAGCGTTTAAAGGACCTCGGGCGGGGGCCAACGTCCTGACTTTC. Translation: CASSLAFKGPRAGANVLTF.

The V gene is TRBV29-1, the J gene TRBJ1-2; TRBD1 is a possible D gene (5 bases). The V gene's germline CDR1 is SQVTM and CDR2 ANQGSEA. With 4 bases removed from V and 3 bases from J, the gap between germline ends came to 9 bases. The length of the CDR3 is 12 residues. CDR3 in DNA: TGCAGCGTTGTTGGGGACTACTATGGCTACACCTTC. It codes for CSVVGDYYGYTF. The variable domain in full, with the rest retrieved from reference TRBV29-1 and TRBJ1-2, is SAVISQKPSRDICQRGTSLTIQCQVDSQVTMMFWYRQQPGQSLTLIATANQGSEATYESGFVIDKFPISRPNLTFSTLTVSNMSPEDSSIYLCSVVGDYYGYTFGSGTRLTVV.

This clone was recorded a few times. The rearrangement joins TRBV5-1 to TRBJ2-7; the match to TRBD1 covers 9 bases. The ends lost 1 base at V and 6 bases at J; junction bases unmatched: 2. Looked up from germline, CDR1 is SGHRS and CDR2 is YFSETQ. CDR3 length: 13 amino acids. The CDR3 is CASSLLQGAEQYF. The DNA for the CDR3 is TGCGCCAGCAGCTTGTTACAGGGGGCCGAGCAGTACTTC.

This clone was counted only a few times. The rearrangement uses TRBV4-1 and TRBJ2-5; D is unclear. V was shortened by 1 base and J by 5 bases, with 5 bases between the two germline ends. This CDR3 has 12 residues. Germline CDR1 is MGHRA and CDR2 is YSYEKL. CDR3 sequence reads: CASSQVLETQYF. The CDR3 DNA reads as TGCGCCAGCAGCCAAGTTCTGGAGACCCAGTACTTC.

In its sample, this clone was seen a few times. The chain joins TRBV27 to TRBJ1-1, with TRBD1 matching 10 bases. The germline CDR1 and CDR2 sequences are MNHEY and SMNVEV (reference sequence). Unmatched junction bases numbered 11, after V lost 8 bases and J lost 5 bases. This CDR3 contains 15 residues. The CDR3: CASWPDRGRWTEAFF. In DNA form, the CDR3 reads TGTGCCAGCTGGCCCGACAGGGGGCGGTGGACTGAAGCTTTCTTT.

This clone was observed a few times. J is TRBJ1-1 and V is TRBV7-9; D gene ambiguous. CDR1 SEHNR and CDR2 FQNEAQ come from the germline V gene (reference sequence). Between the trimmed V and J ends, which lost 1 base and 0 bases, there was a span of 6 bases. This CDR3 is built from 14 residues. In nucleotides, the CDR3 is TGTGCCAGCAGCTTAGTGGCGGTGAACACTGAAGCTTTCTTT. Translating it yields CASSLVAVNTEAFF.

This clone was detected only a few times. This chain connects TRBV29-1 to TRBJ2-2, with 11 bases matching TRBD1. Germline CDR1 is SQVTM and CDR2 is ANQGSEA. CDR3 length: 14 amino acids. J gave up 5 bases and V 7 bases, and 6 bases lay outside the gene matches. CDR3 bases: TGCAGCGCCGTGGGACAGGGGGATACCGGGGAGCTGTTTTTT. Amino acid sequence: CSAVGQGDTGELFF.

The rearrangement links TRBV7-2 to TRBJ1-1, with D possibly matching TRBD1 (5 bases). V lost 4 bases and J 1 base, leaving 16 bases between the germline ends. The V gene's germline CDR1 is SGHTA and CDR2 FQGNSA. The CDR3 loop spans 16 amino acids. CDR3 sequence reads: CASSSALGGRNTEAFF. The CDR3 region has the DNA TGTGCCAGCAGCTCCGCCTTGGGGGGAAGGAACACTGAAGCTTTCTTT.

This clone appeared many times. The chain joins TRBV28 to TRBJ1-1; D remains unclear. Germline CDR1 is MDHEN and CDR2 is SYDVKM. V was clipped by 2 bases and J by 7 bases, with 5 bases between them. CDR3 length: 11 residues. The CDR3: CASSLRYEAFF. The CDR3 DNA reads as TGTGCCAGCAGTTTACGGTATGAAGCTTTCTTT.

This clone was detected a few times. The V call is TRBV2, the J call TRBJ1-1; possible D gene TRBD1, 5 bases. The CDR3 is made up of 14 amino acids. Germline V gene lookup returns CDR1 SNHLY and CDR2 FYNNEI. V lost 3 bases to trimming and J lost 2 bases, with 10 bases between them. Here the CDR3 reads CASSDLQANTEAFF. Written as DNA, the CDR3 is TGTGCCAGCAGTGATCTACAGGCTAACACTGAAGCTTTCTTT.